This TCR beta chain appears in the sequencing data of a study of T cells after yellow fever vaccination. V was cut by 3 bases and J by 9 bases, with 15 bases left in between. The CDR3 is made up of 14 amino acids. Germline lookup yields CDR1 MDHEN and CDR2 SYDVKM. TCRdb recomputed calls from the 5' RACE reads with MiXCR, one row per CDR3 protein. The repertoire has about 500,000 distinct CDR3 sequences, about a sixth of them found once; the top ten carry approximately 15%. The sample holds a few counts of this clonotype. This sequence originates from a man in his late teens or twenties who received the YFV17D yellow fever vaccine. This specimen consisted of PBMCs, obtained 5 days after the first yellow fever vaccination. V and J are TRBV28 and TRBJ2-1; no clear D gene. The chain's CDR3 is CASSLLGMHAEQFF. CDR3 in DNA: TGTGCCAGCAGTTTGCTAGGAATGCACGCTGAGCAGTTCTTC.